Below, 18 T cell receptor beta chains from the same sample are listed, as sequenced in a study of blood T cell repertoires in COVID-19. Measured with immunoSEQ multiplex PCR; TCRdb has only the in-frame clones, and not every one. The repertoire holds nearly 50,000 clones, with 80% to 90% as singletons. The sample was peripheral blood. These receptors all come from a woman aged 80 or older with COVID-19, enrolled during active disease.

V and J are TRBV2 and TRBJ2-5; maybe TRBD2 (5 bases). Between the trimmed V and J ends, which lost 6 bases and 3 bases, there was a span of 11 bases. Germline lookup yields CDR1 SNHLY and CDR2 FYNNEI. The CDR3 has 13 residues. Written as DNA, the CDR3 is TGTGCCAGCAGCGGCGACGGGAAAGAGACCCAGTACTTC. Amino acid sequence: CASSGDGKETQYF.

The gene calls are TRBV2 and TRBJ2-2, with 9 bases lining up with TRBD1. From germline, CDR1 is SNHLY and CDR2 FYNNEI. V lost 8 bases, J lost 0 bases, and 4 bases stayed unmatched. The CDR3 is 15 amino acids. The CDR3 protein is CASGGQGTNTGELFF. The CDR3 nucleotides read TGTGCCAGCGGGGGACAGGGAACGAACACCGGGGAGCTGTTTTTT.

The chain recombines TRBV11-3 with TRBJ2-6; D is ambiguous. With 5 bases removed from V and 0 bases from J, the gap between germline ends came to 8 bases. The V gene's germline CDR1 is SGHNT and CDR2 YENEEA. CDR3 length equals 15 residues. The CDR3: CASSPTHSGANVLTF. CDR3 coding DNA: TGTGCCAGCAGCCCTACGCACTCTGGGGCCAACGTCCTGACTTTC. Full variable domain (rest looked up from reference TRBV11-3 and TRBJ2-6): EAGVVQSPRYKIIEKKQPVAFWCNPISGHNTLYWYLQNLGQGPELLIRYENEEAVDDSQLPKDRFSAERLKGVDSTLKIQPAELGDSAVYLCASSPTHSGANVLTFGAGSRLTVL.

CDR3 DNA: TGTGCCAGCACCCCCGCCAGGGGGCGACTTGCTCAGCCCCAGCATTTT. It yields the protein CASTPARGRLAQPQHF. The chain recombines TRBV28 with TRBJ1-5; 8 nucleotides line up with TRBD1. The CDR3 runs 16 residues. Germline V gene sequence: CDR1 MDHEN, CDR2 SYDVKM. Trimming cost V 7 bases and J 6 bases; bases outside gene matches: 14.

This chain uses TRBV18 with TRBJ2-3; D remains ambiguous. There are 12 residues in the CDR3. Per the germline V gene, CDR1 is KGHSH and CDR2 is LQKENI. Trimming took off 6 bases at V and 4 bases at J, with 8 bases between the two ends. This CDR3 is CASSILADTQYF. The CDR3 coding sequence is TGTGCCAGCTCTATCCTAGCAGATACGCAGTATTTT.

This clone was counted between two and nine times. CDR3 loop: CASSYSGGPYEQYF. CDR3 coding DNA: TGTGCCAGCAGTTACTCGGGGGGGCCTTACGAGCAGTACTTC. The J gene is TRBJ2-7, the V gene TRBV6-6; D is possibly TRBD2 (7 bases). V dropped 0 bases and J dropped 4 bases, with 10 bases sitting between them. Germline lookup yields CDR1 MNHNY and CDR2 SVGAGI (reference sequence). The CDR3 length is 14 residues.

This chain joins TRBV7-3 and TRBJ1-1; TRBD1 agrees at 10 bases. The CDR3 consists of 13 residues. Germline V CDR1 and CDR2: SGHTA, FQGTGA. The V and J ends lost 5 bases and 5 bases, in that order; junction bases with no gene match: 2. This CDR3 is CASSRDRGTEAFF. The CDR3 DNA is TGTGCCAGCAGCCGGGACAGGGGAACTGAAGCTTTCTTT.

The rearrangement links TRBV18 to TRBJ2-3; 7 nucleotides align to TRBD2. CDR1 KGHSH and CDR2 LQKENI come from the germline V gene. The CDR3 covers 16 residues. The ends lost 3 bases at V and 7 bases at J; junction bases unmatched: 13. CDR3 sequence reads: CASSPVRTSKGYTQYF. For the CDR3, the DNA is TGTGCCAGCTCACCGGTCAGGACTAGTAAAGGGTATACGCAGTATTTT.

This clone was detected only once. CDR3 sequence (DNA): TGTGCCAGCCTCAGGGTGAACACTGAAGCTTTCTTT. Translation: CASLRVNTEAFF. The rearrangement joins TRBV6-5 to TRBJ1-1; tentative D call: TRBD1 (5 bases). The CDR3 totals 12 residues. The germline CDR1 and CDR2 sequences are MNHEY and SVGAGI. Trimming removed 8 bases from V and 0 bases from J, with 7 bases in between.

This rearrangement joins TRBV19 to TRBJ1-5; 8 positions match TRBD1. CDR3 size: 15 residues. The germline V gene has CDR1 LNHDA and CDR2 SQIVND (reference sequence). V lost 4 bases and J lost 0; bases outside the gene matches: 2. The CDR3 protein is CASSTTGVSNQPQHF. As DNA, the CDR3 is TGTGCCAGTAGTACGACAGGGGTTAGCAATCAGCCCCAGCATTTT.

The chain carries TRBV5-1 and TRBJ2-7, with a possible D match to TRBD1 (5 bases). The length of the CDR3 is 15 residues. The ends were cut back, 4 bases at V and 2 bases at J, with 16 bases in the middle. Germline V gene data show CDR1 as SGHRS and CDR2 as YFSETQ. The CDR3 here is CASSRDTGATYEQYF. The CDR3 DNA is TGCGCCAGCAGCCGCGATACTGGGGCTACCTACGAGCAGTACTTC.

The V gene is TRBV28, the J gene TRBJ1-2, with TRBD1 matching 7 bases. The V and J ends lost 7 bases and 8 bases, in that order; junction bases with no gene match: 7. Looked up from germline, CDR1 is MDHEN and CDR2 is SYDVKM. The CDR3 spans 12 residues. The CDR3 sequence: CASTRQGRGYTF. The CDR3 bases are TGTGCCAGCACTAGACAGGGCAGGGGCTACACCTTC.

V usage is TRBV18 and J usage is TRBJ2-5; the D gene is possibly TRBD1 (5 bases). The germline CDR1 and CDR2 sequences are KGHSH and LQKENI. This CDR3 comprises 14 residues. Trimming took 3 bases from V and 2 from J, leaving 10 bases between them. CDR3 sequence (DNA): TGTGCCAGCTCACCCGGTAGGGGACAAGAGACCCAGTACTTC. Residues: CASSPGRGQETQYF.

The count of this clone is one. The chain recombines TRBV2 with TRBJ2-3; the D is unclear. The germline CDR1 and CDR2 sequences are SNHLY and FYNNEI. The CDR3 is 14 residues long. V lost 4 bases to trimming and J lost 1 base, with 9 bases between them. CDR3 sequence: CASSVLAGTDTQYF. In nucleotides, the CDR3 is TGTGCCAGCAGTGTCCTCGCGGGCACAGATACGCAGTATTTT.

The CDR3 bases are TGTGCCAGCAGTTCGGGACTCCATAGCAATCAGCCCCAGCATTTT. This translates into CASSSGLHSNQPQHF. This chain uses TRBV6-5 with TRBJ1-5; D may be TRBD1 (5 bases). The CDR3 sequence is 15 residues long. The germline gives CDR1 MNHEY, CDR2 SVGAGI. V lost 4 bases and J lost 0, with 10 bases in between.

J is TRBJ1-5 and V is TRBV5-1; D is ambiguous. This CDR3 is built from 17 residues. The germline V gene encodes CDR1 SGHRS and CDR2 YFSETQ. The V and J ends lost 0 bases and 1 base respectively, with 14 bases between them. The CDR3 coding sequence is TGCGCCAGCAGCTTGGAAGGCGGGTTTTGGAGCAATCAGCCCCAGCATTTT. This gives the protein CASSLEGGFWSNQPQHF.

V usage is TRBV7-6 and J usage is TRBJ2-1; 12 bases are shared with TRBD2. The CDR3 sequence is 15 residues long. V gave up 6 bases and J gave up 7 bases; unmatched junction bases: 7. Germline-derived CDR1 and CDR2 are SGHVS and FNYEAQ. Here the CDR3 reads CASSYNGLAGNEQFF. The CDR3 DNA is TGTGCCAGCAGTTATAACGGACTAGCGGGGAATGAGCAGTTCTTC.

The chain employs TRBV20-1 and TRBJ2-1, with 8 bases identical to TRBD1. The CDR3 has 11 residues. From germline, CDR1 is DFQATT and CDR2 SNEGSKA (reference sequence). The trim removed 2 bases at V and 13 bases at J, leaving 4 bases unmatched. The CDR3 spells CSARQGAYQFF. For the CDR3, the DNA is TGCAGTGCTAGACAGGGGGCTTATCAGTTCTTC.